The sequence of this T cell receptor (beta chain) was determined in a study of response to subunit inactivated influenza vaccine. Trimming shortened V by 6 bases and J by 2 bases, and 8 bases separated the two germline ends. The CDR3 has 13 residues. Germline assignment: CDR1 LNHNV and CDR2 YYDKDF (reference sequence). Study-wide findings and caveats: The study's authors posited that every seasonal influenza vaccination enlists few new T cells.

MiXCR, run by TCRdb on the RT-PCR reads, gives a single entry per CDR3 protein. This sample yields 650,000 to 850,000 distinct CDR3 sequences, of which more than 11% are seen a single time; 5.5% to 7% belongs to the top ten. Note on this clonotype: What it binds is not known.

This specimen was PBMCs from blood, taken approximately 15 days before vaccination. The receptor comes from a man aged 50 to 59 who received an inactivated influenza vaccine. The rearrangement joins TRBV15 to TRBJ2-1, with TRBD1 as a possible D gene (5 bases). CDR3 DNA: TGTGCCACCAGAGACAGCCCCTACAATGAGCAGTTCTTC. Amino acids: CATRDSPYNEQFF.